One and the same sample provided the 24 T cell receptor beta chains below, sequenced in a study of Ad26.COV2.S vaccination and SARS-CoV-2 variants. Treatment reported: approximately 18 received Ad26.COV2.S at low or high dose, single or two shots; roughly 5 received placebo; per-sample allocation not given. Each sample was drawn 63 days after the first injection (of vaccine or placebo). Generated by immunoSEQ multiplex PCR, the TCRdb table keeps only in-frame clones and is missing some. The table shows approximately 300,000 clones, with about 86% occurring only once. This material consisted of peripheral blood, taken in a trial of Ad26.COV2.S vaccine versus placebo. Receptor source: a person aged 18-60 years who received the Ad26.COV2.S COVID-19 vaccine or a placebo.

The CDR3 here is CASSPTGGAGNEQFF. The CDR3 nucleotides read TGTGCCAGCTCACCCACAGGGGGCGCGGGTAATGAGCAGTTCTTC. V usage is TRBV18 and J usage is TRBJ2-1, with 9 bases matching TRBD1. CDR1 is KGHSH, CDR2 LQKENI, per germline. This CDR3 region has 15 residues. V was clipped by 3 bases and J by 7 bases; unmatched bases: 7.

Only one count was recorded for this clone. The chain uses TRBV5-5 and TRBJ2-1; TRBD2 agrees at 7 bases. The junction had 10 bases not matched to a gene; V was cut back by 5 bases and J by 5 bases. CDR1 is SGHKS, CDR2 YYEKEE, per germline (reference sequence). The CDR3 is 15 amino acids. In DNA, the CDR3 is TGTGCCAGCAGTTCTCTAGCGGTGTTGGACAATGAGCAGTTCTTC. Protein: CASSSLAVLDNEQFF.

V is TRBV5-1 and J is TRBJ1-1, with D hard to call. The CDR3 is made up of 16 amino acids. Trimming removed 5 bases at V and 4 bases at J, with 21 bases between. Germline lookup yields CDR1 SGHRS and CDR2 YFSETQ. Written as DNA, the CDR3 is TGCGCCAGCAGGCCCTCACAAGGCCCCATAGGCACTGAAGCTTTCTTT. Translated, it gives CASRPSQGPIGTEAFF.

The CDR3 nucleotides read TGTGCCAGCAGCTTCGACCTAAATGAGCAGTTCTTC. It specifies CASSFDLNEQFF. The chain has TRBV11-3 and TRBJ2-1, with D uncertain. Germline V lookup: CDR1 SGHNT, CDR2 YENEEA. This CDR3 is built from 12 residues. V lost 3 bases to trimming and J lost 7 bases, with 7 bases between them.

The sample holds one count of this clone. The J gene is TRBJ2-1, the V gene TRBV27, with a weak D call TRBD2 (5 bases). Germline CDR1 and CDR2: MNHEY and SMNVEV (reference sequence). The CDR3 spans 13 residues. V lost 3 bases, J lost 10 bases, and 13 bases lay in between. CDR3 amino acids: CASSFKGPGEQFF. The CDR3 coding sequence is TGTGCCAGCAGTTTTAAGGGTCCGGGGGAGCAGTTCTTC.

This chain joins TRBV6-2 or TRBV6-3 and TRBJ2-1, with 11 bases that match TRBD2. Trimming took 2 bases from V and 4 from J; bases not matched to a gene: 10. This CDR3 spans 18 amino acids. CDR1 is MNHEY and CDR2 is SVGEGT in the germline V gene. The CDR3 sequence is CASSYTPFTSGGYNEQFF. DNA of the CDR3: TGTGCCAGCAGTTACACGCCCTTTACTAGCGGGGGTTACAATGAGCAGTTCTTC.

The chain couples TRBV27 to TRBJ1-1; maybe TRBD1 (5 bases). Trimming pared 7 bases from V and 4 bases from J, leaving 13 bases between. The CDR3 has 13 amino acids. Germline V gives CDR1 MNHEY, CDR2 SMNVEV (reference sequence). The CDR3 DNA follows: TGTGCCAGCAATCCCTTGAGGGGCACTGAAGCTTTCTTT. Its protein product is CASNPLRGTEAFF.

The gene calls are TRBV7-9 and TRBJ1-1, with 7 positions matching TRBD1. This CDR3 has 17 amino acids. The germline CDR1 and CDR2 sequences are SEHNR and FQNEAQ (reference sequence). Germline trimming cut 5 bases from V and 5 bases from J; bases unmatched to any gene: 17. The DNA of the CDR3 is TGTGCCAGCAGCCACCGGGGGACAGATAGGATAACGACTGAAGCTTTCTTT. Residues: CASSHRGTDRITTEAFF.

This clone was observed a handful of times. The chain employs TRBV18 and TRBJ2-7; D tentatively fits TRBD1 or TRBD2 (5 bases each). Germline CDR1 KGHSH, CDR2 LQKENI. Trimming shortened V by 5 bases and J by 3 bases, and 14 bases separated the two germline ends. This CDR3 is built from 14 residues. The chain's CDR3 is CASSKPGTIYEQYF. The CDR3 DNA is TGTGCCAGCTCAAAGCCCGGGACCATCTACGAGCAGTACTTC.

V and J are TRBV5-4 and TRBJ1-4; 10 bases map to TRBD1. The CDR3 totals 18 residues. With V trimmed by 4 bases and J by 10 bases, 19 bases remained unmatched. CDR1 and CDR2 (germline): SGHNT, YYREEE (reference sequence). DNA of the CDR3: TGTGCCAGCAGCCAAACCGGGACAGGGGTTGGAACCCTTGGAAAACTGTTTTTT. It translates to CASSQTGTGVGTLGKLFF. The full variable domain, in which reference TRBV5-4 and TRBJ1-4 provide the parts outside the CDR3, is ETGVTQSPTHLIKTRGQQVTLRCSSQSGHNTVSWYQQALGQGPQFIFQYYREEENGRGNFPPRFSGLQFPNYSSELNVNALELDDSALYLCASSQTGTGVGTLGKLFFGSGTQLSVL.

V is TRBV5-6 and J is TRBJ1-1; D is undetermined. CDR3 length: 15 amino acids. Trimming removed 4 bases from V and 10 bases from J, with 23 bases in between. The germline CDR1 and CDR2 sequences are SGHDT and YYEEEE. As DNA, the CDR3 is TGTGCCAGCAGCCCAAAGGAGGCAGGTTTTAAGGTAGCTTTCTTT. The encoded protein is CASSPKEAGFKVAFF.

The chain uses TRBV19 and TRBJ1-1; D call uncertain. The V end lost 7 bases, the J end lost 1 base, and 16 bases lay between the germline ends. This CDR3 region has 15 residues. Looked up from germline, CDR1 is LNHDA and CDR2 is SQIVND (reference sequence). CDR3 sequence (DNA): TGTGCCAGTACCTTCTGGGCGTCGACGAACACTGAAGCTTTCTTT. Translated: CASTFWASTNTEAFF.

This rearrangement joins TRBV11-2 to TRBJ1-3; D might be TRBD1 (5 bases). Trimming shortened V by 4 bases and J by 2 bases, and 12 bases separated the two germline ends. This CDR3 has 15 amino acids. Germline V CDR1 and CDR2: SGHAT, FQNNGV. CDR3 DNA sequence: TGTGCCAGCAGCTCACTGAGGGGAGCTGGAAACACCATATATTTT. This gives the protein CASSSLRGAGNTIYF.

The chain carries TRBV3-1 (or the pseudogene TRBV3-2) and TRBJ2-3; D may be TRBD2 (7 bases). The germline CDR1 and CDR2 sequences are LGHDT and YNNKEL (reference sequence). The CDR3 is 18 amino acids. V was shortened by 1 base and J by 5 bases, with 22 bases between the two germline ends. The DNA of the CDR3 is TGTGCCAGCAGCCAAGTCCGGCGAGGGGGGGCCGAGATAGATACGCAGTATTTT. Its translation is CASSQVRRGGAEIDTQYF.

The chain uses TRBV7-2 and TRBJ2-7, with D possibly TRBD1 on 6 matching bases. V was pared by 3 bases and J by 0 bases, with 12 bases between. The CDR3 covers 15 residues. Germline V gene data show CDR1 as SGHTA and CDR2 as FQGNSA. The CDR3, as DNA: TGTGCCAGCAGCTTCACAGGGACGGCCTCCTACGAGCAGTACTTC. Its translation is CASSFTGTASYEQYF.

J is TRBJ1-2 and V is TRBV29-1; D call uncertain. This CDR3 region has 11 residues. The V gene lost 2 bases and the J gene lost 0 bases, with 1 base spanning the gap. From germline, CDR1 is SQVTM and CDR2 ANQGSEA. In nucleotides, the CDR3 is TGCAGCGTTGAATCTAACTATGGCTACACCTTC. Amino acid sequence: CSVESNYGYTF.

V usage is TRBV3-1 (or the pseudogene TRBV3-2) and J usage is TRBJ2-7; the D gene is possibly TRBD2 (6 bases). V was cut by 3 bases and J by 2 bases, with 11 bases left in between. This CDR3 has 14 amino acids. Germline values: CDR1 LGHDT, CDR2 YNNKEL (reference sequence). CDR3 nucleotides: TGTGCCAGCAGCCACTCACCGGGGGCCTACGAGCAGTACTTC. This translates into CASSHSPGAYEQYF.

This clone was seen more than once but under ten times. The rearrangement joins TRBV5-1 to TRBJ2-2; the D gene could be TRBD1 or TRBD2 (5 bases each). Trimming took 3 bases from V and 2 from J, leaving 5 bases between them. Germline V lookup: CDR1 SGHRS, CDR2 YFSETQ. The CDR3 consists of 13 residues. The CDR3 protein is CASSWDNTGELFF. In DNA, the CDR3 is TGCGCCAGCAGCTGGGACAACACCGGGGAGCTGTTTTTT.

V usage is TRBV5-1 and J usage is TRBJ1-6; the match to TRBD1 covers 9 bases. Losses at the gene ends were 2 bases for V and 6 bases for J; bases not matched to a gene: 12. The CDR3 loop spans 18 amino acids. Looked up from germline, CDR1 is SGHRS and CDR2 is YFSETQ. This chain's CDR3 is CASSLKPTGGFGNSPLHF. The CDR3 coding sequence is TGCGCCAGCAGCTTAAAACCGACAGGGGGTTTTGGTAATTCACCCCTCCACTTT.

The V call is TRBV4-1, the J call TRBJ1-3; 9 bases agree with TRBD1. CDR3 length equals 17 residues. From germline, CDR1 is MGHRA and CDR2 YSYEKL. Trimming at V came to 0 bases and at J to 10 bases, leaving 13 bases not matched to a gene. The CDR3 nucleotides read TGCGCCAGCAGCCAAGAATCATCACAGGGGGCCGGTTGGACCATATATTTT. Encoded protein: CASSQESSQGAGWTIYF.

The chain uses TRBV25-1 and TRBJ1-6, with 7 bases matching TRBD1. This CDR3 is 17 amino acids long. The V segment lost 3 bases and the J segment 7 bases; nucleotides outside the gene matches: 12. Germline V lookup: CDR1 MGHDK, CDR2 SYGVNS. Here the CDR3 reads CASSDQISLTGNSPLHF. The CDR3 nucleotides are TGTGCCAGCAGTGACCAAATATCACTGACAGGGAATTCACCCCTCCACTTT. The whole variable domain, remainder taken from reference TRBV25-1 and TRBJ1-6, is EADIYQTPRYLVIGTGKKITLECSQTMGHDKMYWYQQDPGMELHLIHYSYGVNSTEKGDLSSESTVSRIRTEHFPLTLESARPSHTSQYLCASSDQISLTGNSPLHFGNGTRLTVT.

This chain links TRBV19 with TRBJ2-1; 9 bases agree with TRBD1. From germline, CDR1 is LNHDA and CDR2 SQIVND (reference sequence). The V segment lost 4 bases and the J segment 6 bases; nucleotides outside the gene matches: 10. CDR3 size: 16 residues. The CDR3 sequence is CASSKRRDRVGNEQFF. Written as DNA, the CDR3 is TGTGCCAGTAGTAAAAGGAGGGACAGGGTGGGCAATGAGCAGTTCTTC.

The CDR3 bases are TGTGCCAGTAGTATCGGGGGAGGGGCTGAAGCTTTCTTT. Its translation is CASSIGGGAEAFF. This chain connects TRBV19 to TRBJ1-1; the D gene is possibly TRBD1 (5 bases). With 3 bases removed from V and 6 bases from J, the gap between germline ends came to 11 bases. The CDR3 totals 13 residues. Germline-derived CDR1 and CDR2 are LNHDA and SQIVND (reference sequence).

The rearrangement links TRBV18 to TRBJ2-5; 9 bases match TRBD2. The CDR3 spans 15 residues. The V and J ends lost 3 bases and 9 bases, in that order; junction bases with no gene match: 11. Germline CDR1 and CDR2: KGHSH and LQKENI. The CDR3 sequence: CASSPQGTSKLAQYF. In nucleotides, the CDR3 is TGTGCCAGCTCACCCCAAGGGACTAGCAAGTTAGCCCAGTACTTC.